A single sample gave rise to the 24 T cell receptor beta chains below, sequenced in a study of shared clonotypes between healthy human individuals. Assay: immunoSEQ multiplex PCR; the TCRdb copy retains only in-frame clones and omits some. The sample records around 1,900,000 clones, around 95% being singletons. Cells designated naive CD8 were CD45RO-negative and were positively selected for CCR7, with terminally differentiated effector memory CD45RA+ cells excluded. Sequencing was carried out using naive CD8+ T cells from PBMCs. These receptors came from a young man in good health. Some clones in this sample may be carry-over from other donors' samples.

This clone was observed a few times. The same CDR3 can be traced to other DNA sequences in this sample. J is TRBJ1-1 and V is TRBV5-1, with D unresolved. Trimming stripped 5 bases from V and 1 base from J, with 6 bases between. CDR1 and CDR2 from the germline V gene are SGHRS and YFSETQ. The CDR3 runs 12 residues. The CDR3 reads CASRVGNTEAFF. The DNA of the CDR3 is TGCGCCAGCAGAGTGGGGAACACTGAAGCTTTCTTT.

The chain recombines TRBV18 with TRBJ1-1; D not resolved. Deletions cut 3 bases from V and 3 bases from J, with 11 bases between. Germline V lookup: CDR1 KGHSH, CDR2 LQKENI. The CDR3 consists of 14 residues. The chain's CDR3 is CASSPSIGDTEAFF. The CDR3 region has the DNA TGTGCCAGCTCACCTTCTATCGGGGACACTGAAGCTTTCTTT.

The chain recombines TRBV7-9 with TRBJ2-7; D may be TRBD1 or TRBD2 (5 bases each). Germline assignment: CDR1 SEHNR and CDR2 FQNEAQ (reference sequence). The CDR3 is 15 residues long. Trimming left V 2 bases short and J 5 bases short, with 16 bases between. CDR3 sequence (DNA): TGTGCCAGCAGCTTACGGGACCCAGGCGGTGACGAGCAGTACTTC. Protein product: CASSLRDPGGDEQYF.

CDR3 region: CASSSRLAGDGELFF. CDR3 sequence (DNA): TGTGCCAGCAGTTCCCGACTAGCGGGAGACGGGGAGCTGTTTTTT. The chain couples TRBV27 to TRBJ2-2; TRBD2 agrees at 12 bases. Germline V gives CDR1 MNHEY, CDR2 SMNVEV (reference sequence). Trimming cost V 4 bases and J 7 bases; bases outside gene matches: 4. CDR3 length: 15 amino acids.

The rearrangement links TRBV29-1 to TRBJ2-5, with TRBD1 matching 9 bases. The J call may be incorrect, as the DNA end agrees better with TRBJ2-7. Per germline, CDR1 SQVTM and CDR2 ANQGSEA. The CDR3 length is 14 residues. The CDR3 loop reads CSVEGRDRAREQYF. The CDR3 nucleotides read TGCAGCGTTGAGGGTCGGGACAGGGCCCGCGAGCAGTACTTC.

The rearrangement uses TRBV4-1 and TRBJ2-1; TRBD2 might be the D (6 bases). The CDR3 has 14 amino acids. V dropped 4 bases and J dropped 3 bases, with 10 bases sitting between them. Germline CDR1 reads MGHRA; CDR2 reads YSYEKL. The CDR3 nucleotides are TGCGCCAGCAGCCCCTTGGGGGGCTACAATGAGCAGTTCTTC. Residues: CASSPLGGYNEQFF.

The chain recombines TRBV7-9 with TRBJ2-1, with D uncertain. CDR3 length equals 15 residues. Trimming removed 2 bases at V and 8 bases at J, with 16 bases between. Germline loops: CDR1 SEHNR, CDR2 FQNEAQ (reference sequence). CDR3: CASSLPFEVLDEQFF. The CDR3, as DNA: TGTGCCAGCAGCTTACCCTTTGAGGTGTTGGATGAGCAGTTCTTC. The full variable domain, its missing parts supplied by reference TRBV7-9 and TRBJ2-1, is DTGVSQNPRHKITKRGQNVTFRCDPISEHNRLYWYRQTLGQGPEFLTYFQNEAQLEKSRLLSDRFSAERPKGSFSTLEIQRTEQGDSAMYLCASSLPFEVLDEQFFGPGTRLTVL.

The chain couples TRBV7-9 to TRBJ1-5, with a weak D call TRBD1 (5 bases). CDR3 length: 14 amino acids. The V end lost 2 bases, the J end lost 7 bases, and 12 bases lay between the germline ends. Germline V gene data show CDR1 as SEHNR and CDR2 as FQNEAQ (reference sequence). The CDR3 region has the DNA TGTGCCAGCAGCTTAAGCAGGGCCGGGCAGCCCCAGCATTTT. Translation gives CASSLSRAGQPQHF.

The gene calls are TRBV9 and TRBJ2-1, with TRBD2 matching over 10 bases. CDR3 length: 15 amino acids. Trimming at V came to 7 bases and at J to 7 bases, leaving 11 bases not matched to a gene. Germline CDR1 is SGDLS and CDR2 is YYNGEE. The chain's CDR3 is CASHPSGRAENEQFF. Here the CDR3 DNA reads TGTGCCAGCCACCCGAGCGGGAGGGCCGAAAATGAGCAGTTCTTC. Full variable domain (remainder filled in from reference TRBV9 and TRBJ2-1): DSGVTQTPKHLITATGQRVTLRCSPRSGDLSVYWYQQSLDQGLQFLIQYYNGEERAKGNILERFSAQQFPDLHSELNLSSLELGDSALYFCASHPSGRAENEQFFGPGTRLTVL.

CDR3 amino acids: CASSIKTGAYTDTQYF. The CDR3 DNA sequence: TGTGCCAGCAGTATAAAGACGGGGGCCTACACAGATACGCAGTATTTT. V and J are TRBV27 and TRBJ2-3; either TRBD1 or TRBD2 may fit D (6 bases each). V dropped 5 bases and J dropped 2 bases, with 17 bases sitting between them. Germline V gene sequence: CDR1 MNHEY, CDR2 SMNVEV (reference sequence). This CDR3 contains 16 residues.

V and J are TRBV7-8 and TRBJ2-7; either TRBD1 or TRBD2 may fit D (5 bases each). CDR3 length: 15 residues. V was cut by 1 base and J by 3 bases, with 13 bases left in between. Germline CDR1 is SGHVS and CDR2 is FQNEAQ. CDR3 in amino acids: CASSLGGNSIYEQYF. In nucleotides, the CDR3 is TGTGCCAGCAGCTTAGGGGGGAACTCCATCTACGAGCAGTACTTC.

The CDR3 sequence: CATSRDGGNQPQHF. The DNA for the CDR3 is TGTGCCACCAGCAGAGACGGCGGCAATCAGCCCCAGCATTTT. The chain is built from TRBV15 and TRBJ1-5; D gene uncertain. The CDR3 extends over 14 amino acids. Germline CDR1 and CDR2: LNHNV and YYDKDF (reference sequence). The V and J ends lost 0 bases and 2 bases respectively, with 5 bases between them.

The rearrangement links TRBV19 to TRBJ2-7; 11 bases match TRBD1. Per germline, CDR1 LNHDA and CDR2 SQIVND (reference sequence). J was trimmed by 4 bases and V by 5 bases; bases with no gene match: 10. The length of the CDR3 is 16 residues. The CDR3 DNA is TGTGCCAGTAGTTCGAATAGGGACAGGGGGTTTTACGAGCAGTACTTC. This codes for CASSSNRDRGFYEQYF.

This chain links TRBV27 with TRBJ2-3; D perhaps matches TRBD2 (5 bases). CDR1 and CDR2 from the germline V gene are MNHEY and SMNVEV (reference sequence). There are 16 residues in the CDR3. V lost 5 bases and J 3 bases, leaving 18 bases between the germline ends. The CDR3 loop reads CASSPYRAPGTDTQYF. The CDR3 DNA is TGTGCCAGCAGTCCGTACCGGGCCCCGGGGACAGATACGCAGTATTTT.

The rearrangement uses TRBV13 and TRBJ2-7, with TRBD1 matching 9 bases. CDR3 length: 16 residues. The ends lost 3 bases at V and 6 bases at J; junction bases unmatched: 12. The germline CDR1 and CDR2 sequences are PRHDT and FYEKMQ (reference sequence). The CDR3 DNA reads TGTGCCAGCAGCTTGGGCACCGGGACAGGGTACCCCGAGCAGTACTTC. Protein: CASSLGTGTGYPEQYF.

The chain links TRBV5-6 to TRBJ2-4, with D uncertain. The CDR3 runs to 14 residues. Trimming took 0 bases from V and 0 from J, leaving 4 bases between them. CDR1 is SGHDT and CDR2 is YYEEEE in the germline V gene. The chain's CDR3 is CASSLDIAKNIQYF. The CDR3 nucleotides read TGTGCCAGCAGCTTGGATATAGCCAAAAACATTCAGTACTTC.

This chain uses TRBV2 with TRBJ2-1, with 8 nucleotides matching TRBD2. Germline CDR1 is SNHLY and CDR2 is FYNNEI. Losses at the gene ends were 6 bases for V and 10 bases for J; bases not matched to a gene: 14. The length of the CDR3 is 15 residues. The CDR3 region is CASRTSATFSWEQFF. CDR3 sequence (DNA): TGTGCCAGCAGGACTAGCGCAACCTTTTCATGGGAGCAGTTCTTC.

V usage is TRBV7-6 and J usage is TRBJ2-1; perhaps D is TRBD1 or TRBD2 (5 bases each). The V and J ends lost 6 bases and 10 bases respectively, with 19 bases between them. Per the germline V gene, CDR1 is SGHVS and CDR2 is FNYEAQ. The CDR3 length is 14 residues. For the CDR3, the DNA is TGTGCCAGCAGTCCAGGCGGGCAGGGAGAAGAGCAGTTCTTC. This codes for CASSPGGQGEEQFF.

The chain is built from TRBV19 and TRBJ2-3, with a tentative D call TRBD1 (5 bases). Trimming took 1 base from V and 0 from J, leaving 8 bases between them. The CDR3 length is 15 residues. Germline V gene data show CDR1 as LNHDA and CDR2 as SQIVND (reference sequence). DNA for the CDR3: TGTGCCAGTAGTATAGGGGGCTCTAGCACAGATACGCAGTATTTT. Translation gives CASSIGGSSTDTQYF.

The chain combines TRBV7-9 with TRBJ2-5; 7 nucleotides align to TRBD2. Trimming took 5 bases from V and 3 from J; bases not matched to a gene: 6. Germline loops: CDR1 SEHNR, CDR2 FQNEAQ (reference sequence). The CDR3 has 14 amino acids. This chain's CDR3 is CASSPSGEEETQYF. In nucleotides, the CDR3 is TGTGCCAGCAGCCCGAGCGGGGAGGAAGAGACCCAGTACTTC.

The gene calls are TRBV6-5 and TRBJ1-1; D remains ambiguous. The CDR3 loop spans 16 amino acids. Germline lookup yields CDR1 MNHEY and CDR2 SVGAGI. Deletions cut 4 bases from V and 1 base from J, with 16 bases between. The CDR3 DNA reads as TGTGCCAGCAGTTTCGACCCATCACTGGGGAACACTGAAGCTTTCTTT. Amino acids: CASSFDPSLGNTEAFF.

This chain links TRBV9 with TRBJ2-6; D ambiguous. This CDR3 comprises 17 residues. Per germline, CDR1 SGDLS and CDR2 YYNGEE. Deletions cut 3 bases from V and 0 bases from J, with 13 bases between. CDR3 coding DNA: TGTGCCAGCAGCGGTGGGCACTCGAGCTCTGGGGCCAACGTCCTGACTTTC. Amino acids: CASSGGHSSSGANVLTF. The complete variable domain, with remaining parts taken from reference TRBV9 and TRBJ2-6, reads DSGVTQTPKHLITATGQRVTLRCSPRSGDLSVYWYQQSLDQGLQFLIQYYNGEERAKGNILERFSAQQFPDLHSELNLSSLELGDSALYFCASSGGHSSSGANVLTFGAGSRLTVL.

The V and J genes are TRBV27 and TRBJ2-1; D is possibly TRBD2 (6 bases). CDR1 and CDR2 from the germline V gene are MNHEY and SMNVEV (reference sequence). This CDR3 has 15 residues. V was clipped by 5 bases and J by 8 bases, with 19 bases between them. The CDR3 region is CASSAGTRRLYEQFF. The CDR3 coding sequence is TGTGCCAGCAGTGCCGGGACTCGCCGTCTTTATGAGCAGTTCTTC.

A few counts support this clone. The rearrangement uses TRBV11-2 and TRBJ1-2, with 7 bases matching TRBD1. The CDR3 runs to 14 residues. Germline loops: CDR1 SGHAT, CDR2 FQNNGV. The V gene end was trimmed by 1 base and the J gene end by 4 bases; junction bases not matched to a gene: 3. The CDR3 sequence: CASSLATGPYGYTF. For the CDR3, the DNA is TGTGCCAGCAGCTTAGCGACAGGGCCCTATGGCTACACCTTC. The whole variable domain, remainder taken from reference TRBV11-2 and TRBJ1-2, is EAGVAQSPRYKIIEKRQSVAFWCNPISGHATLYWYQQILGQGPKLLIQFQNNGVVDDSQLPKDRFSAERLKGVDSTLKIQPAKLEDSAVYLCASSLATGPYGYTFGSGTRLTVV.